This TCR beta chain was observed in a study of T cells expressing NK-cell markers. Study-level results: Clones of NKG2C+ T cells that had expanded were of unclear HCMV specificity.

5'RACE template switching with UMIs generated TCR beta cDNA. TCRdb reprocessed the 5' RACE reads and stores each CDR3 protein as one record, lacking DNA. The sample holds roughly 160,000 distinct CDR3 sequences. For this clonotype: The antigen remains unidentified.

The receptor was derived from a man aged 18-69 years in good health. Material for sequencing was blood T cells: a sorted CD56 or NKG2C T cell subset, CD4+ or CD8+ T cells, or bulk PBMC T cells (not recorded which).

The CDR3 loop reads CAISESVGDWNTGELFF. The genes are TRBV10-3 and TRBJ2-2; without DNA, the TCRdb call of TRBD2 cannot be checked. The CDR3 runs 17 residues. In germline, CDR1 is ENHRY, CDR2 SYGVKD.